The subject of this entry is one T cell receptor (beta chain). The specificity of this receptor is unknown. Base qualities are missing; no much larger clone stands one base away. Trimming removed 0 bases from V and 5 bases from J; the gene matches leave 13 bases unexplained. From the cysteine up to the phenylalanine, the CDR3 has a length of 17 residues. The kept DNA is CDR3 alone, 51 bases in frame from the first base. From a lookup of the germline V gene, CDR1 and CDR2 are LGHNA and YSLEER. At one collaborating source in Seattle, patients were enrolled during active infection and were followed longitudinally through the course of disease. Each collaborating institution followed its own protocols to collect whole blood in K2EDTA tubes. For TCRbeta analysis, collaborator samples were shipped as frozen whole blood, as isolated PBMCs, or as DNA extracted from either sample type. The immunoSEQ Assay, a bias-controlled multiplex PCR, was used to amplify TCRbeta CDR3 regions from genomic DNA. The authors' pipeline ran thus. Nucleated cell counts per sample were estimated from amplification of reference gene primers within the assay. To quantify the absolute abundance of each unique TCRbeta CDR3 rearrangement, sequence reads were collapsed and filtered. For each sample, productive Simpson clonality was calculated by taking the square root of Simpson's diversity index across productive rearrangements. TCRdb re-hosts the immuneACCESS table, in-frame sequences only. Its copies lack some clones; in the studies checked, an unresolved V gene accounts for under half of them, and the cause for the rest is not known. The V and J calls and the clone size are those of that table, but D and trimming were determined from the DNA. Counted in this sample were about 350,000 clones; around 86% of them appeared once. About 6% of the sample comes from the top ten.

The record originates from a study of blood T cell repertoires in COVID-19 (dated by TCRdb to 2018 to 2020). For context, the study as a whole: Collaborator samples came from the United States, Italy and Spain and covered acute and convalescent phases of COVID-19. The material from the prospective study consisted of cDNA or gDNA derived from T cells, B-cell-depleted T cells, or PBMCs. Deeply sampled blood TCRbeta repertoires from subjects exposed to, actively infected with, or recovered from COVID-19 were included in the dataset. The repertoires were released in a freely available public database intended as a resource for research on the immune response to SARS-CoV-2. The samples were drawn from two sources: the first 160 participants of the ongoing ImmuneRACE study, and 1,000 to 1,500 subjects contributed by 6 global collaborators. The sample metadata nearly always contained a de-identified subject ID, COVID-19 status, age in years and sex. Where available, HLA class I and class II types were taken from metadata supplied by the sample provider and were not determined by assay-based typing.

The paper as a whole reports these results and caveats: Clinical and demographic metadata were provided uncurated, with the amount varying by source and participant.

The sequence was obtained from a woman aged 45-65 years with COVID-19, enrolled during active disease. The sample taken for sequencing was peripheral blood. The sequence links TRBV4-3 to TRBJ2-7, and TRBD2 matches 7 of the central bases. The nucleotide sequence reads TGCGCCAGCAGCCAAGAACTGCTAGCGGCCTACCCCCACGAGCAGTACTTC. Its product reads: CASSQELLAAYPHEQYF.